These 30 T cell receptor beta chains originate from one sample sequenced in a study of T cell repertoires in cytomegalovirus infection. TCRdb re-called the reads with MiXCR, one entry per CDR3 protein. The data contain approximately 770,000 distinct CDR3 sequences, almost 30% of them singletons. For these TCRs, the target antigens are not known. The sequencing here drew on cultured CD8+ T cells from PBMCs, taken from culture after CMV antigen stimulation. The receptor set was obtained from a human donor in good health (CMV status not recorded). Some clones in this sample may be carry-over from other donors' samples.

This rearrangement joins TRBV6-1 to TRBJ1-2; 8 bases agree with TRBD1. J was trimmed by 4 bases and V by 8 bases; bases with no gene match: 3. This CDR3 spans 12 amino acids. CDR1 is MNHNS, CDR2 SASEGT, per germline. Here the CDR3 reads CASAGGSYGYTF. CDR3 bases: TGTGCCAGCGCAGGGGGCTCCTATGGCTACACCTTC.

This clonotype was counted at least ten times. This chain links TRBV7-9 with TRBJ2-1; weak D call: TRBD1 (6 bases). The V end was cut by 3 bases, the J end by 2 bases, with 11 bases between. The CDR3 runs to 15 residues. Germline V CDR1 and CDR2: SEHNR, FQNEAQ (reference sequence). For the CDR3, the DNA is TGTGCCAGCAGCTTTGGACAGATTCCCTACAATGAGCAGTTCTTC. Translated: CASSFGQIPYNEQFF.

A few counts support this clonotype. This chain joins TRBV29-1 and TRBJ1-5; D perhaps matches TRBD1 (5 bases). This CDR3 is 12 amino acids long. Germline V CDR1 and CDR2: SQVTM, ANQGSEA. The V end lost 6 bases, the J end lost 4 bases, and 10 bases lay between the germline ends. The CDR3 sequence: CSVKEGNQPQHF. The CDR3 DNA follows: TGCAGCGTGAAGGAGGGGAATCAGCCCCAGCATTTT.

This clonotype was seen a few times. V usage is TRBV11-2 and J usage is TRBJ2-7; 9 bases are shared with TRBD2. Per the germline V gene, CDR1 is SGHAT and CDR2 is FQNNGV. The CDR3 sequence is 17 residues long. The ends lost 5 bases at V and 3 bases at J; junction bases unmatched: 14. This CDR3 is CASSPLRGAGGIYEQYV. As DNA, the CDR3 is TGTGCCAGCAGCCCTCTTAGGGGGGCGGGAGGGATCTACGAGCAGTACGTC.

This clonotype was picked up a small number of times. The chain joins TRBV19 to TRBJ1-1, with D perhaps TRBD1 (6 bases). Trimming removed 4 bases from V and 1 base from J, with 13 bases in between. Per the germline V gene, CDR1 is LNHDA and CDR2 is SQIVND (reference sequence). The CDR3 contains 15 residues. In DNA form, the CDR3 reads TGTGCCAGTAGTACCCCGAGGACAGCGAACACTGAAGCTTTCTTT. Its protein product is CASSTPRTANTEAFF.

V gene TRBV7-8 combines with J gene TRBJ1-3; D unresolved. Trimming left V 2 bases short and J 1 base short, with 9 bases between. Germline V gene sequence: CDR1 SGHVS, CDR2 FQNEAQ. This CDR3 has 15 residues. CDR3 sequence: CASSLPERSGNTIYF. In nucleotides, the CDR3 is TGTGCCAGCAGCTTACCAGAGAGGTCTGGAAACACCATATATTTT. Based on the CDR3 plus reference TRBV7-8 and TRBJ1-3, the full variable domain is GAGVSQSPRYKVAKRGQDVALRCDPISGHVSLFWYQQALGQGPEFLTYFQNEAQLDKSGLPSDRFFAERPEGSVSTLKIQRTQQEDSAVYLCASSLPERSGNTIYFGEGSWLTVV.

In its sample, this clonotype was seen a few times. The V gene is TRBV12-3 or TRBV12-4, the J gene TRBJ2-5; 7 bases line up with TRBD2. The trim removed 6 bases at V and 5 bases at J, leaving 9 bases unmatched. The CDR3 is 14 amino acids. CDR3 sequence reads: CASRTTRGGETQYF. The CDR3 region has the DNA TGTGCCAGCAGGACGACTAGGGGAGGGGAGACCCAGTACTTC.

In this sample, this clonotype turned up many times. The rearrangement uses TRBV7-2 and TRBJ2-3; no definite D call. The V gene's germline CDR1 is SGHTA and CDR2 FQGNSA. The CDR3 length is 15 residues. V was trimmed by 6 bases and J by 2 bases, leaving 15 bases between them. CDR3 in amino acids: CASSPASRNTDTQYF. The CDR3 nucleotides are TGTGCCAGCAGTCCCGCATCGCGGAACACAGATACGCAGTATTTT.

The chain employs TRBV7-6 and TRBJ2-1; 14 nucleotides align to TRBD2. The CDR3 consists of 16 residues. Unmatched junction bases numbered 5, after V lost 3 bases and J lost 7 bases. Germline V lookup: CDR1 SGHVS, CDR2 FNYEAQ. The CDR3 protein is CASSFPRTSGGNEQFF. The CDR3 bases are TGTGCCAGCAGCTTTCCCCGGACTAGCGGGGGGAATGAGCAGTTCTTC.

V is TRBV6-2 or TRBV6-3 and J is TRBJ1-1, with D hard to call. Between the trimmed V and J ends, which lost 7 bases and 0 bases, there was a span of 9 bases. CDR1 MNHEY and CDR2 SVGEGT come from the germline V gene. The length of the CDR3 is 13 residues. CDR3 bases: TGTGCCAGCACTTTCGTTATGAACACTGAAGCTTTCTTT. It is translated as CASTFVMNTEAFF.

This clonotype was counted at least ten times. The chain's CDR3 is CASSLGGARQPQHF. The CDR3 DNA follows: TGTGCCAGCAGCTTAGGGGGGGCAAGGCAGCCCCAGCATTTT. The chain carries TRBV7-9 and TRBJ1-5; possible D gene TRBD1, 6 bases. Between the trimmed V and J ends, which lost 1 base and 7 bases, there was a span of 11 bases. The CDR3 extends over 14 amino acids. Germline CDR1 reads SEHNR; CDR2 reads FQNEAQ (reference sequence).

The chain combines TRBV14 with TRBJ1-6, with D possibly TRBD1 on 5 matching bases. Germline lookup yields CDR1 SGHDN and CDR2 FVKESK. The CDR3 is made up of 17 amino acids. V was cut by 1 base and J by 0 bases, with 10 bases left in between. The CDR3 reads CASSQAWGLSYNSPLHF. DNA for the CDR3: TGTGCCAGCAGCCAAGCGTGGGGCCTCTCCTATAATTCACCCCTCCACTTT. The entire variable domain, with the rest obtained from reference TRBV14 and TRBJ1-6, is as follows: EAGVTQFPSHSVIEKGQTVTLRCDPISGHDNLYWYRRVMGKEIKFLLHFVKESKQDESGMPNNRFLAERTGGTYSTLKVQPAELEDSGVYFCASSQAWGLSYNSPLHFGNGTRLTVT.

The CDR3 nucleotides are TGTGCCATCCGACTTCACAAAATGAACACTGAAGCTTTCTTT. It codes for CAIRLHKMNTEAFF. This sequence joins TRBV6-1 and TRBJ1-1; no clear D. CDR1 is MNHNS and CDR2 is SASEGT in the germline V gene. V dropped 10 bases and J dropped 0 bases, with 15 bases sitting between them. The CDR3 has 14 amino acids.

This clonotype was seen more than once but under ten times. The chain uses TRBV14 and TRBJ2-1; D unclear. V was clipped by 0 bases and J by 5 bases, with 23 bases between them. The CDR3 consists of 19 residues. Germline V gives CDR1 SGHDN, CDR2 FVKESK. The CDR3 spells CASSQDQRARQKRDNEQFF. In nucleotides, the CDR3 is TGTGCCAGCAGCCAAGATCAGCGCGCCCGCCAGAAGAGAGACAATGAGCAGTTCTTC.

This clonotype was counted a few times. V is TRBV6-5 and J is TRBJ2-3, with D perhaps TRBD1 or TRBD2 (6 bases each). CDR1 is MNHEY, CDR2 SVGAGI, per germline. The length of the CDR3 is 12 residues. Trimming took off 6 bases at V and 8 bases at J, with 12 bases between the two ends. The DNA of the CDR3 is TGTGCCAGCAGCCCGGAGGGGGGTACGCAGTATTTT. Its translation: CASSPEGGTQYF.

Note on this clonotype: Possible read error: a much larger clone is one base away. The chain couples TRBV7-6 to TRBJ2-1; TRBD2 aligns across 8 bases. V lost 2 bases and J lost 4; bases outside the gene matches: 10. Germline lookup yields CDR1 SGHVS and CDR2 FNYEAQ. This CDR3 is 17 amino acids long. CDR3 sequence: CASSLSSGEAGYNEQFF. Written as DNA, the CDR3 is TGTGCCAGCAGCTTAAGTAGCGGGGAGGCCGGGTACAATGAGCAGTTCTTC.

A few counts support this clonotype. V and J are TRBV7-6 and TRBJ2-7, with 7 bases matching TRBD1. J was trimmed by 3 bases and V by 5 bases; bases with no gene match: 13. CDR3 size: 16 residues. Germline V CDR1 and CDR2: SGHVS, FNYEAQ. This CDR3 reads CASSPPGTAAVYEQYF. CDR3 nucleotides: TGTGCCAGCAGCCCCCCCGGGACAGCGGCCGTCTACGAGCAGTACTTC.

V is TRBV7-6 and J is TRBJ2-7; 9 positions agree with TRBD1. This CDR3 has 15 amino acids. CDR1 is SGHVS and CDR2 is FNYEAQ in the germline V gene. V trimming: 1 base; J trimming: 5 bases; junction bases outside the gene matches: 6. CDR3 sequence reads: CASSLETGGSNEQYF. The CDR3 DNA follows: TGTGCCAGCAGCTTAGAGACAGGGGGTAGCAACGAGCAGTACTTC.

V gene TRBV20-1 combines with J gene TRBJ2-7; D might be TRBD1 (5 bases). The CDR3 has 13 residues. Germline V gene lookup returns CDR1 DFQATT and CDR2 SNEGSKA (reference sequence). V dropped 5 bases and J dropped 0 bases, with 11 bases sitting between them. The chain's CDR3 is CSASGFSSYEQYF. As DNA, the CDR3 is TGCAGTGCTTCAGGGTTTTCCTCCTACGAGCAGTACTTC.

This clonotype was seen ten or more times. The chain couples TRBV7-9 to TRBJ2-7; D might be TRBD2 (5 bases). The germline V and J ends were trimmed by 3 bases and 7 bases, with 7 bases remaining between them. Germline V lookup: CDR1 SEHNR, CDR2 FQNEAQ (reference sequence). The CDR3 consists of 11 residues. In nucleotides, the CDR3 is TGTGCCAGCAGCTTCTCGGGGGAGCAGTACTTC. Protein: CASSFSGEQYF.

V usage is TRBV12-3 or TRBV12-4 and J usage is TRBJ2-3; 15 bases line up with TRBD2. The CDR3 runs 16 residues. Unmatched junction bases numbered 8, after V lost 5 bases and J lost 8 bases. CDR3 in DNA: TGTGCCAGCAGTCCCCGGACTAGCGGGGGGGAGGGTACGCAGTATTTT. Translating it yields CASSPRTSGGEGTQYF.

This clonotype has ten or more counts. This chain connects TRBV28 to TRBJ1-1; a possible D gene is TRBD1 (6 bases). Germline V lookup: CDR1 MDHEN, CDR2 SYDVKM. The CDR3 runs 14 residues. The ends were cut back, 6 bases at V and 4 bases at J, with 15 bases in the middle. In DNA form, the CDR3 reads TGTGCCAGCAGCCCGACAGGCTGGGGCACTGAAGCTTTCTTT. It yields the protein CASSPTGWGTEAFF.

This clonotype was seen a handful of times. The V and J genes are TRBV12-3 or TRBV12-4 and TRBJ2-1; 10 positions agree with TRBD2. Losses at the gene ends were 3 bases for V and 3 bases for J; bases not matched to a gene: 17. The CDR3 contains 20 residues. The CDR3 DNA is TGTGCCAGCAGTTTCCATCTGCTAGCGGGGGCCACAACCCTCTACAATGAGCAGTTCTTC. It specifies CASSFHLLAGATTLYNEQFF.

This clonotype was seen only a few times. Here the CDR3 DNA reads TGTGCCAGCAGTCACTCCCTGAGCTCCTACAATGAGCAGTTCTTC. This sequence encodes CASSHSLSSYNEQFF. The V call is TRBV5-6, the J call TRBJ2-1; the D is unclear. Germline loops: CDR1 SGHDT, CDR2 YYEEEE. Trimming stripped 5 bases from V and 0 bases from J, with 12 bases between. The CDR3 is 15 residues long.

The rearrangement links TRBV28 to TRBJ2-7; the match to TRBD1 covers 7 bases. Per germline, CDR1 MDHEN and CDR2 SYDVKM. V lost 6 bases, J lost 4 bases, and 12 bases stayed unmatched. The CDR3 length is 15 residues. CDR3 residues: CASSLTPGQFYEQYV. The CDR3 bases are TGTGCCAGCAGCCTCACCCCGGGACAGTTTTACGAGCAGTACGTC.

The CDR3 sequence: CASSPGAHTEAFF. Here the CDR3 DNA reads TGTGCCAGCAGTCCCGGGGCTCACACTGAAGCTTTCTTT. The V call is TRBV2, the J call TRBJ1-1; D possibly corresponds to TRBD1 (5 bases). Germline loops: CDR1 SNHLY, CDR2 FYNNEI. The ends were cut back, 5 bases at V and 3 bases at J, with 10 bases in the middle. The CDR3 loop spans 13 amino acids.

The V and J genes are TRBV6-6 and TRBJ1-4, with D unclear. The V end was cut by 0 bases, the J end by 6 bases, with 14 bases between. CDR1 and CDR2 from the germline V gene are MNHNY and SVGAGI (reference sequence). This CDR3 region has 16 residues. In DNA form, the CDR3 reads TGTGCCAGCAGTTACTCGGTACAGAGGAGGGATGAAAAACTGTTTTTT. It is translated as CASSYSVQRRDEKLFF.

This clonotype was counted between two and nine times. The V gene is TRBV20-1, the J gene TRBJ2-7, with TRBD1 as a possible D gene (6 bases). The CDR3 length is 15 residues. Trimming removed 4 bases at V and 0 bases at J, with 16 bases between. In germline, CDR1 is DFQATT, CDR2 SNEGSKA (reference sequence). The CDR3 DNA sequence: TGCAGTGCTAAAGGACCCCGGGACACCTCCTACGAGCAGTACTTC. Translated, it gives CSAKGPRDTSYEQYF.

Note on this clonotype: Given a much more abundant clone one base away, this may be a read error. V usage is TRBV6-2 or TRBV6-3 and J usage is TRBJ1-1; D not resolved. Between the trimmed V and J ends, which lost 4 bases and 1 base, there was a span of 10 bases. Germline-derived CDR1 and CDR2 are MNHEY and SVGEGT. The CDR3 loop spans 14 amino acids. CDR3 sequence: CASSLSRKNTEAFF. The CDR3 bases are TGTGCCAGCAGTTTGAGCAGAAAGAACACTGAAGCTTTCTTT.

This chain connects TRBV5-1 to TRBJ2-7, with TRBD1 matching 7 bases. Germline CDR1 and CDR2: SGHRS and YFSETQ. The CDR3 runs 15 residues. The junction had 6 bases not matched to a gene; V was cut back by 1 base and J by 2 bases. CDR3 sequence (DNA): TGCGCCAGCAGCTTGACAGGGGATGCGACCTACGAGCAGTACGTC. Translating gives CASSLTGDATYEQYV.